The rows below give T cell receptor beta chains drawn from one sample of a study of blood T cell repertoires in COVID-19. Libraries were prepared by immunoSEQ multiplex PCR; TCRdb keeps only in-frame clonotypes and omits some of them. The data hold a few hundred thousand clones, with 70% to 90% observed a single time. Sample: PBMCs or T cells enriched from blood (not recorded which). These receptors all come from a woman younger than 45 who had recovered from COVID-19. Each CDR3 is given with its conserved first and last residue. A D gene is named only where the DNA matches it firmly. Some rows have no size entry. The others give once, few or many, or a class for an expanded clone.

abundance	len	v_gene	j_gene	d_gene	CDR3aa	CDR3nt
once	14	TRBV7-2	TRBJ1-2	NA	CASSLGEGTPRRAF	TGTGCCAGCAGCTTAGGGGAGGGGACACCCCGAAGGGCCTTC
NA	14	TRBV4-2	TRBJ1-6	NA	CASKPGGVDSPLHF	TGTGCCAGCAAGCCCGGCGGCGTCGATTCACCCCTCCACTTT
NA	13	TRBV30	TRBJ1-1	NA	CAWVQITNTEAFF	TGTGCCTGGGTCCAGATCACCAACACTGAAGCTTTCTTT
NA	20	TRBV10-3	TRBJ2-3	TRBD2	CAISESIAASGGPSTDTQYF	TGTGCCATCAGTGAGTCTATTGCGGCTAGCGGGGGCCCTAGCACAGATACGCAGTATTTT
NA	13	TRBV7-9	TRBJ1-1	NA	CASSGYRNTEAFF	TGTGCCAGCAGCGGCTACAGAAACACTGAAGCTTTCTTT
NA	14	TRBV6-5	TRBJ2-1	TRBD2	CASVAGGADNEQFF	TGTGCCAGCGTAGCGGGGGGGGCTGACAATGAGCAGTTCTTC
NA	14	TRBV25-1	TRBJ1-5	NA	CASISGARDQPQHF	TGTGCCAGCATTTCAGGGGCACGGGATCAGCCCCAGCATTTT
NA	11	TRBV6-5	TRBJ2-7	NA	CASSSLTEQYF	TGTGCCAGCAGTTCCCTAACGGAGCAGTACTTC
once	15	TRBV7-6	TRBJ1-1	TRBD1	CASSLPQGRNTEAFF	TGTGCCAGCAGCTTACCACAGGGGCGGAACACTGAAGCTTTCTTT
NA	14	TRBV11-2	TRBJ2-3	NA	CASSFGVHTDTQYF	TGTGCCAGCAGCTTCGGGGTACACACAGATACGCAGTATTTT
once	17	TRBV10-3	TRBJ1-4	NA	CAISGQRGGLTNEKLFF	TGTGCCATCAGTGGCCAGCGTGGGGGCCTAACTAATGAAAAACTGTTTTTT
NA	15	TRBV2	TRBJ1-6	NA	CASSQLEGAGSPLHF	TGTGCCAGCAGCCAACTTGAGGGCGCCGGTTCACCCCTCCACTTT
NA	14	TRBV7-8	TRBJ2-1	NA	CASSPSRGGNEQFF	TGTGCCAGCAGCCCTTCTAGGGGAGGCAATGAGCAGTTCTTC
NA	15	TRBV7-9	TRBJ2-7	TRBD1	CASSLARTGSYEQYF	TGTGCCAGCAGCTTAGCCAGGACAGGGAGCTACGAGCAGTACTTC
few	16	TRBV19	TRBJ1-6	NA	CASSRTIRGGNSPLHF	TGTGCCAGTAGTAGGACCATCCGGGGTGGGAATTCACCCCTCCACTTT
NA	14	TRBV24-1	TRBJ1-5	NA	CATSDLQQGQPQHF	TGTGCCACCAGTGACCTTCAACAGGGCCAGCCCCAGCATTTT
NA	13	TRBV11-1	TRBJ1-2	NA	CASSLSGSHGYTF	TGTGCCAGCAGCTTAAGCGGGAGCCATGGCTACACCTTC
NA	15	TRBV19	TRBJ1-2	NA	CASTSRGGEAVGYTF	TGTGCCAGTACCTCCCGAGGAGGGGAGGCAGTCGGCTACACCTTC
NA	14	TRBV19	TRBJ1-5	NA	CASRGAAINQPQHF	TGTGCCAGTAGAGGGGCAGCAATCAATCAGCCCCAGCATTTT
NA	13	TRBV6-5	TRBJ1-5	NA	CASRDQGNPIQHF	TGTGCCAGCAGGGACCAGGGTAACCCAATCCAGCATTTT
NA	14	TRBV6-6	TRBJ2-7	TRBD1	CASSPGTVTYEQYF	TGTGCCAGCTCCCCCGGGACAGTGACCTACGAGCAGTACTTC
NA	13	TRBV6-5	TRBJ2-7	NA	CASRPGPKGEQYF	TGTGCCAGCAGGCCAGGGCCGAAGGGTGAGCAGTACTTC
NA	12	TRBV25-1	TRBJ2-1	NA	CASTQGYNEQFF	TGTGCCAGCACTCAGGGGTACAATGAGCAGTTCTTC
NA	15	TRBV5-1	TRBJ1-2	NA	CASSLVGRVVYGYTF	TGCGCCAGCAGCTTGGTCGGCAGGGTGGTGTATGGCTACACCTTC
NA	14	TRBV7-2	TRBJ2-2	NA	CASSLEGWLGELFF	TGTGCCAGCAGCTTAGAGGGGTGGCTCGGGGAGCTGTTTTTT
NA	14	TRBV5-1	TRBJ1-1	TRBD1	CASSWGQGYTEAFF	TGCGCCAGCAGCTGGGGACAGGGGTACACTGAAGCTTTCTTT
many	16	TRBV6-1	TRBJ1-3	NA	CASSGRFPTSGNTIYF	TGTGCCAGCAGTGGGAGGTTTCCAACGTCTGGAAACACCATATATTTT
NA	13	TRBV18	TRBJ1-2	TRBD1	CASFTGTGGGYTF	TGTGCCAGCTTTACCGGGACAGGGGGTGGCTACACCTTC
NA	13	TRBV7-8	TRBJ1-5	TRBD1	CASSDDRGQPQHF	TGTGCCAGCAGCGACGACAGGGGTCAGCCCCAGCATTTT
NA	14	TRBV6-5	TRBJ1-2	NA	CASSQTGTRDGYTF	TGTGCCAGCAGCCAAACAGGGACACGAGATGGCTACACCTTC
NA	16	TRBV10-3	TRBJ2-2	TRBD2	CAISGTSGTNTGELFF	TGTGCCATCAGTGGGACTAGCGGGACGAACACCGGGGAGCTGTTTTTT
NA	15	TRBV2	TRBJ2-5	NA	CASRGDKSSTETQYF	TGTGCCAGCAGAGGGGACAAGTCATCGACAGAGACCCAGTACTTC
few	14	TRBV27	TRBJ1-5	TRBD1	CASSGQGAPQPQHF	TGTGCCAGCAGTGGACAGGGGGCACCTCAGCCCCAGCATTTT
many	14	TRBV13	TRBJ1-5	NA	CASSLAGYGQPQHF	TGTGCCAGCAGCTTAGCAGGGTATGGTCAGCCCCAGCATTTT
NA	14	TRBV19	TRBJ2-2	NA	CGAEGTPNTGELFF	TGTGGCGCTGAGGGCACCCCGAACACCGGGGAGCTGTTTTTT
NA	15	TRBV19	TRBJ1-5	TRBD1	CASSIAQGQGAPQHF	TGTGCCAGTAGTATAGCCCAGGGACAGGGGGCTCCCCAGCATTTT
once	15	TRBV19	TRBJ1-5	NA	CASSLPDRANQPQHF	TGTGCCAGTAGTCTGCCAGACAGAGCCAATCAGCCCCAGCATTTT
NA	13	TRBV4-1	TRBJ1-1	NA	CASSQVGGAEAFF	TGCGCCAGCAGCCAAGTCGGCGGCGCTGAAGCTTTCTTT
NA	16	TRBV5-4	TRBJ2-1	TRBD2	CASSLAGTSGVDEQFF	TGTGCCAGCAGCTTGGCCGGGACTAGCGGGGTTGATGAGCAGTTCTTC
once	15	TRBV19	TRBJ2-2	TRBD2	CASRYRGGGTGELFF	TGTGCCAGTAGATACCGGGGGGGCGGAACCGGGGAGCTGTTTTTT
NA	14	TRBV7-2	TRBJ2-2	TRBD1	CASSPWTGSPELFF	TGTGCCAGCAGCCCCTGGACAGGTTCCCCGGAGCTGTTTTTT
few	13	TRBV4-3	TRBJ1-2	NA	CASSPRVNYGYTF	TGCGCCAGCAGCCCGAGGGTTAACTATGGCTACACCTTC
NA	18	TRBV6-2/TRBV6-3	TRBJ2-2	TRBD1	CASSIRSTGAVNTGELFF	TGTGCCAGCAGTATCCGATCTACAGGGGCCGTGAACACCGGGGAGCTGTTTTTT
few	13	TRBV19	TRBJ1-5	NA	CASMGVTGQPQHF	TGTGCCAGTATGGGAGTGACGGGGCAGCCCCAGCATTTT
once	17	TRBV19	TRBJ2-1	TRBD1	CASSIVPTGGSYNEQFF	TGTGCCAGTAGTATAGTCCCGACAGGGGGCTCCTACAATGAGCAGTTCTTC
once	15	TRBV7-2	TRBJ1-3	NA	CASRLTGSSGNTIYF	TGTGCCAGCAGGCTGACAGGCAGCTCTGGAAACACCATATATTTT
NA	13	TRBV29-1	TRBJ2-7	TRBD1	CSVGTGRGYEQYF	TGCAGCGTCGGGACAGGGAGAGGCTACGAGCAGTACTTC
NA	19	TRBV4-3	TRBJ2-3	NA	CASSQDAPGRTGVADTQYF	TGCGCCAGCAGCCAAGATGCCCCTGGCAGAACGGGGGTGGCAGATACGCAGTATTTT
NA	13	TRBV6-5	TRBJ1-5	NA	CASSPGWDQPQHF	TGTGCCAGCAGCCCGGGGTGGGATCAGCCCCAGCATTTT
NA	15	TRBV6-5	TRBJ1-5	TRBD1	CASSSGGQPNQPQHF	TGTGCCAGCAGTTCCGGGGGACAGCCGAATCAGCCCCAGCATTTT
once	13	TRBV7-2	TRBJ1-2	NA	CASSLTGSYGYTF	TGTGCCAGCAGCTTAACAGGGTCCTATGGCTACACCTTC
NA	14	TRBV5-1	TRBJ1-6	TRBD1	CASSTGQGNSPLHF	TGCGCCAGCAGTACGGGACAGGGGAATTCACCCCTCCACTTT
NA	16	TRBV7-9	TRBJ2-7	TRBD2	CASSFGTSGETYEQYF	TGTGCCAGCAGCTTTGGGACTAGCGGGGAAACCTACGAGCAGTACTTC
NA	15	TRBV5-4	TRBJ1-4	TRBD1	CATGTGGSGNEKLFF	TGTGCCACCGGGACAGGGGGCTCTGGTAATGAAAAACTGTTTTTT
NA	11	TRBV20-1	TRBJ1-5	NA	CSAGGGQPQHF	TGCAGTGCTGGGGGGGGTCAGCCCCAGCATTTT